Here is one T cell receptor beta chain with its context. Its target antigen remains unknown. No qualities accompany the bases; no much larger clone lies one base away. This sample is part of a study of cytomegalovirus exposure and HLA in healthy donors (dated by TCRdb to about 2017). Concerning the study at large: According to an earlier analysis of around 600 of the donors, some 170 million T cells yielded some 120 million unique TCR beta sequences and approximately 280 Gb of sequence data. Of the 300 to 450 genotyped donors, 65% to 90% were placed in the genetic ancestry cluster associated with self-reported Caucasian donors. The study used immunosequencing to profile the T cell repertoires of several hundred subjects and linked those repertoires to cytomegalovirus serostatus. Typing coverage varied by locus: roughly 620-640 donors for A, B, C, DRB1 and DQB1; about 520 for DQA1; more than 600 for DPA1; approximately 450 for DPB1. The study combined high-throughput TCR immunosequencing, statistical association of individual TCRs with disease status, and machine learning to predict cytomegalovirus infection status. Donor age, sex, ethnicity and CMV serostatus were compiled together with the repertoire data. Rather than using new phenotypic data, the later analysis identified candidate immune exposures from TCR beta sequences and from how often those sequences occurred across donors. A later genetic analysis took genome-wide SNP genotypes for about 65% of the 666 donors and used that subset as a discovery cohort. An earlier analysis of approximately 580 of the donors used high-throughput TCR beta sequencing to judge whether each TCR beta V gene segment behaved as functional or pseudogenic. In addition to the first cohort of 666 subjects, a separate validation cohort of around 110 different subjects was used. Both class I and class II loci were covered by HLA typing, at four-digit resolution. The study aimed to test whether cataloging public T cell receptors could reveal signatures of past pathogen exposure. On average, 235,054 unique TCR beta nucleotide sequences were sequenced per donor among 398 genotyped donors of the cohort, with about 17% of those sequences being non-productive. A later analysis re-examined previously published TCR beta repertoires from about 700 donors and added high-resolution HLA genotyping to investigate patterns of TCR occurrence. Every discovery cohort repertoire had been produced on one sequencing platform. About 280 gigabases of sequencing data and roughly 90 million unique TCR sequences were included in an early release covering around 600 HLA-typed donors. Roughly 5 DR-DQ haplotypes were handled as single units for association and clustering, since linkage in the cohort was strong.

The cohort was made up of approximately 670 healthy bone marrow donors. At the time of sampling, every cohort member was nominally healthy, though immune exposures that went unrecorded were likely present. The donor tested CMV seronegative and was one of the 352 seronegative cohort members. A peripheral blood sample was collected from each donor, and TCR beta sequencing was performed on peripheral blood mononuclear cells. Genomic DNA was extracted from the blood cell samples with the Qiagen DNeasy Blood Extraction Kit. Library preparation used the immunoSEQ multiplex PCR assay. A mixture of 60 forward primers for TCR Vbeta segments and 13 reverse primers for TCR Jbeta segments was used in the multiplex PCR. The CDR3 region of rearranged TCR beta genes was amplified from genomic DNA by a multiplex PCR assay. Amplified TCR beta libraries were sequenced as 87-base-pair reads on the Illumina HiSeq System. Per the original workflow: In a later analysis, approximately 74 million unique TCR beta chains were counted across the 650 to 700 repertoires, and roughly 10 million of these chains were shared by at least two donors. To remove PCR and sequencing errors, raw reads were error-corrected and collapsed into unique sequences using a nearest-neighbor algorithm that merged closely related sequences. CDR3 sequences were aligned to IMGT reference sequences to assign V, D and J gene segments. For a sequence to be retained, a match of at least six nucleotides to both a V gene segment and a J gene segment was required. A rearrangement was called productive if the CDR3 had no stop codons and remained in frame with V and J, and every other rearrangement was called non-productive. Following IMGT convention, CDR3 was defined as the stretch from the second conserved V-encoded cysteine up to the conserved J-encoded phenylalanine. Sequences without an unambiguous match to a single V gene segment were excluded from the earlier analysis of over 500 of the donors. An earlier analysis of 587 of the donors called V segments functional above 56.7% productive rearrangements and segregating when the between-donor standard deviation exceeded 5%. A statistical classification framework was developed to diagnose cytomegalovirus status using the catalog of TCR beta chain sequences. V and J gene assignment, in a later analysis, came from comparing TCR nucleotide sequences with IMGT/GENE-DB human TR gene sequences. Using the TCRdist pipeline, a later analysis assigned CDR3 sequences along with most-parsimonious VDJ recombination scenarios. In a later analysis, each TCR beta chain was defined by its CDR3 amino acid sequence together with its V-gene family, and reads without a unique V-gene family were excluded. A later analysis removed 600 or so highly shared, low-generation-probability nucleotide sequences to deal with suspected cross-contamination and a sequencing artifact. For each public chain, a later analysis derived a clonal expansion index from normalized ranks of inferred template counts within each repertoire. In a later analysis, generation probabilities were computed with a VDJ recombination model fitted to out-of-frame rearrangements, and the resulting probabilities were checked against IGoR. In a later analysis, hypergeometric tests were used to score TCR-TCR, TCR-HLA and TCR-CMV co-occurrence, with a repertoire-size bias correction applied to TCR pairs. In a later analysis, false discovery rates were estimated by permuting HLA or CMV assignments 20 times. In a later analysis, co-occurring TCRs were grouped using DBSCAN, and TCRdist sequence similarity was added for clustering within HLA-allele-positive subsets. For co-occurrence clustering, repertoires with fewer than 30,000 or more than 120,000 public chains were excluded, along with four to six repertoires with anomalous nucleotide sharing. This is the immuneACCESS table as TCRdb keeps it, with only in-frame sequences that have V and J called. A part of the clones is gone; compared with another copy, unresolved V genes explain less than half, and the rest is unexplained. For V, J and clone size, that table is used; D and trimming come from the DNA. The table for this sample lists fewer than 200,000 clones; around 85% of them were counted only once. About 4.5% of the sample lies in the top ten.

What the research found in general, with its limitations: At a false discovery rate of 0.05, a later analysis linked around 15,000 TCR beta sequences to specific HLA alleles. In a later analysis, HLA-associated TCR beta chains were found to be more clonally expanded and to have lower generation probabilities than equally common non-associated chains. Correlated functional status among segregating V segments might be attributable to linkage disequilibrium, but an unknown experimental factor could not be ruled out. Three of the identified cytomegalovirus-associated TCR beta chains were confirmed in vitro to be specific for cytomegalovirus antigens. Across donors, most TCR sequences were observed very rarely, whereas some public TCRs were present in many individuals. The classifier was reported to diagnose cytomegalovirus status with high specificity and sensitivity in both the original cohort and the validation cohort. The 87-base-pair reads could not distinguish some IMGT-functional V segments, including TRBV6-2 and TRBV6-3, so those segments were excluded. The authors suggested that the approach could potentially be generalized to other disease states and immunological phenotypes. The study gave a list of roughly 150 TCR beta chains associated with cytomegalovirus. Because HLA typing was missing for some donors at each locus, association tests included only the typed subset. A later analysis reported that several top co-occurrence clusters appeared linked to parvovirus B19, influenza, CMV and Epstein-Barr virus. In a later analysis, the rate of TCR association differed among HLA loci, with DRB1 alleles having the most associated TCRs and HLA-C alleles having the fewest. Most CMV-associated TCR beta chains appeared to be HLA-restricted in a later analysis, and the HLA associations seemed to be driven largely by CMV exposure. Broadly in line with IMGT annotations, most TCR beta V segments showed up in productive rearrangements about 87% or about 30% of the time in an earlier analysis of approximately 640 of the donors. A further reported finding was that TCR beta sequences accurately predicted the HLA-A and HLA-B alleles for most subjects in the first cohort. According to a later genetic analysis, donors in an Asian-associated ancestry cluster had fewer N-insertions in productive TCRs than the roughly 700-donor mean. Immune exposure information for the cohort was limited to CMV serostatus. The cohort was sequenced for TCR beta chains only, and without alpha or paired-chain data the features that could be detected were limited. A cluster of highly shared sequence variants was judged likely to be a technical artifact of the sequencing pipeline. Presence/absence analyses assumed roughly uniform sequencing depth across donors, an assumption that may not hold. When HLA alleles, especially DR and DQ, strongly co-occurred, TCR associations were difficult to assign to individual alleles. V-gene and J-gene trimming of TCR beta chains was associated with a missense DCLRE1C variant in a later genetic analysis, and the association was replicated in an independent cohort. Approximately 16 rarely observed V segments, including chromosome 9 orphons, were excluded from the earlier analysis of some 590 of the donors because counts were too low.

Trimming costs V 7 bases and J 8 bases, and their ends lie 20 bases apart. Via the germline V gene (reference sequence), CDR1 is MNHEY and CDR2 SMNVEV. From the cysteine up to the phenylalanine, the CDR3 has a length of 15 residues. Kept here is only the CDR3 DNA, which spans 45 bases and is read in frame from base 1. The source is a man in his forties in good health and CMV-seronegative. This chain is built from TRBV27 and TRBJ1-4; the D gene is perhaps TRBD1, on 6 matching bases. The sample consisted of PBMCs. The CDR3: CASKKQGGGGEKLFF. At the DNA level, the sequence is TGTGCCAGCAAAAAACAGGGAGGCGGGGGAGAAAAACTGTTTTTT.